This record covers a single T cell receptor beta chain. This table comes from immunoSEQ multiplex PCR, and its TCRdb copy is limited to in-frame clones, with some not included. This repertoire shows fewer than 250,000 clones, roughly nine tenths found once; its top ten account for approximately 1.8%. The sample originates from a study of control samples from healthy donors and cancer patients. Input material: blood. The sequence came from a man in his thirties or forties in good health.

The CDR3 spells CSASGGSEQYF. CDR3 nucleotide sequence: TGCAGTGCTAGCGGGGGGTCCGAGCAGTACTTC. This rearrangement joins TRBV20-1 to TRBJ2-7, with 7 bases aligning to TRBD2. CDR1 and CDR2 (germline): DFQATT, SNEGSKA (reference sequence). The CDR3 consists of 11 residues. Trimming took 3 bases from V and 6 from J; bases not matched to a gene: 2.